This is a list of T cell receptor beta chains from one sample in a study of OX40 agonist ivuxolimab in advanced cancers. Profiled with immunoSEQ multiplex PCR; TCRdb holds only in-frame clones, not every one. The sample lists 50,000 to 70,000 clones; around 84% were seen once. Sequences were derived from CD4+ or CD8+ T cells sorted from blood, sampled in a trial of the OX40 agonist ivuxolimab. The origin of the receptors is an adult with an advanced solid tumor such as melanoma, head and neck, liver or kidney cancer. Each CDR3 is given with its conserved first and last residue. A D gene is named only where the DNA matches it firmly. Rows may omit the clone size; those that give it use once, few, many or a size class.

D gene	J gene	clone size	V gene	CDR3 protein	CDR3 DNA
NA	TRBJ2-1	NA	TRBV20-1	CSAKFKYEQFF	TGCAGTGCTAAATTTAAGTATGAGCAGTTCTTC
NA	TRBJ2-3	NA	TRBV2	CASSVSRTKSTDTQYF	TGTGCCAGCAGTGTCTCCCGGACAAAAAGCACAGATACGCAGTATTTT
NA	TRBJ2-3	few	TRBV5-1	CASSFRDSTDTQYF	TGCGCCAGCAGCTTCAGGGACTCCACAGATACGCAGTATTTT
NA	TRBJ2-2	NA	TRBV19	CASSRLTTGELFF	TGTGCCAGTAGTAGGTTGACCACCGGGGAGCTGTTTTTT
NA	TRBJ2-2	NA	TRBV10-1	CASGVGGELFF	TGCGCCTCCGGGGTCGGCGGGGAGCTGTTTTTT
NA	TRBJ2-6	NA	TRBV7-6	CASSLGTGPGVANVLTF	TGTGCCAGCAGCTTAGGTACCGGGCCCGGGGTGGCCAACGTCCTGACTTTC
TRBD2	TRBJ2-2	NA	TRBV29-1	CSAARAGGGAGELFF	TGCAGCGCCGCGAGGGCTGGCGGGGGGGCCGGGGAGCTGTTTTTT
NA	TRBJ1-5	NA	TRBV6-5	CASSSSGAVQPQHF	TGTGCCAGCAGTTCGTCAGGGGCTGTGCAGCCCCAGCATTTT
NA	TRBJ1-6	NA	TRBV7-9	CASREGNSPLHF	TGTGCCAGCCGGGAGGGGAATTCACCCCTCCACTTT
NA	TRBJ2-3	once	TRBV5-1	CASSDGTRGDTQYF	TGCGCCAGCAGCGACGGGACACGGGGAGATACGCAGTATTTT
NA	TRBJ1-5	NA	TRBV15	CATSRGVDINQPQHF	TGTGCCACCAGCAGAGGTGTGGATATTAATCAGCCCCAGCATTTT
NA	TRBJ1-5	NA	TRBV7-2	CASSYGTQNSNQPQHF	TGTGCCAGCAGCTACGGGACTCAGAATAGCAATCAGCCCCAGCATTTT
TRBD2	TRBJ2-2	NA	TRBV9	CASSARLAGTGELFF	TGTGCCAGCAGCGCCAGACTAGCGGGGACCGGGGAGCTGTTTTTT
NA	TRBJ1-1	NA	TRBV7-3	CASSSYPGQNTEAFF	TGTGCCAGCAGCTCCTACCCGGGACAGAACACTGAAGCTTTCTTT
NA	TRBJ1-5	NA	TRBV10-2	CASSESAGFGQPQHF	TGCGCCAGCAGTGAGTCAGCTGGATTTGGGCAGCCCCAGCATTTT
TRBD2	TRBJ2-1	NA	TRBV18	CASSPQPSGGTYNEQFF	TGTGCCAGCTCACCACAGCCTAGCGGGGGGACTTACAATGAGCAGTTCTTC
NA	TRBJ2-7	NA	TRBV19	CASSIRGEIYEQYF	TGTGCCAGTAGTATTAGGGGAGAAATCTACGAGCAGTACTTC
TRBD1	TRBJ2-7	NA	TRBV6-5	CASSRGTGSYEQYF	TGTGCCAGCAGTCGCGGGACAGGGTCCTACGAGCAGTACTTC
TRBD1	TRBJ1-5	NA	TRBV6-1	CASSERGQDQPQHF	TGTGCCAGCAGTGAAAGGGGGCAGGATCAGCCCCAGCATTTT
NA	TRBJ2-4	NA	TRBV2	CASTVQRLAKNIQYF	TGTGCCAGTACCGTGCAGCGCCTGGCCAAAAACATTCAGTACTTC
TRBD1	TRBJ1-3	NA	TRBV5-1	CASSGGTGWDTIYF	TGCGCCAGCAGCGGAGGGACAGGGTGGGACACCATATATTTT
NA	TRBJ2-1	NA	TRBV14	CASSQLWQGGTNEQFF	TGTGCCAGCAGCCAACTTTGGCAGGGAGGAACGAATGAGCAGTTCTTC
NA	TRBJ2-5	NA	TRBV9	CASSVDANRGVTQYF	TGTGCCAGCAGCGTAGACGCGAACCGTGGCGTGACCCAGTACTTC
NA	TRBJ1-6	once	TRBV9	CASSPPGGRDSPLHF	TGTGCCAGCAGCCCCCCGGGGGGGAGGGATTCACCCCTCCACTTT
NA	TRBJ1-1	NA	TRBV30	CAFGRDTEAFF	TGTGCCTTTGGTCGGGACACTGAAGCTTTCTTT
TRBD1	TRBJ1-5	NA	TRBV4-1	CASSRIIIGTGHQPQHF	TGCGCCAGCAGCCGAATTATCATCGGGACAGGGCATCAGCCCCAGCATTTT
TRBD1	TRBJ2-3	NA	TRBV7-2	CASSLGDRATDTQYF	TGTGCCAGCAGCCTGGGGGACAGGGCCACAGATACGCAGTATTTT
NA	TRBJ1-4	NA	TRBV2	CASTDRGRANEKLFF	TGTGCCAGCACGGATAGGGGCAGAGCTAATGAAAAACTGTTTTTT
NA	TRBJ1-5	NA	TRBV30	CAFQDLRRGANQPQHF	TGTGCCTTCCAGGACCTCCGGCGGGGGGCTAATCAGCCCCAGCATTTT
NA	TRBJ2-5	NA	TRBV10-2	CASFPGRAQETQYF	TGCGCCAGCTTTCCCGGCAGGGCCCAAGAGACCCAGTACTTC
NA	TRBJ1-2	NA	TRBV9	CASSVDSNYGYTF	TGTGCCAGCAGCGTAGACTCTAACTATGGCTACACCTTC
NA	TRBJ1-5	NA	TRBV6-5	CASKDGPHQPQHF	TGTGCCAGCAAGGACGGTCCTCATCAGCCCCAGCATTTT
NA	TRBJ2-7	NA	TRBV21-1	CASSKTNSYEQYF	TGTGCCAGCAGCAAGACAAACTCCTACGAGCAGTACTTC
NA	TRBJ2-5	NA	TRBV18	CASSRRTRQETQYF	TGTGCCAGCTCGAGGCGAACTAGACAAGAGACCCAGTACTTC
TRBD2	TRBJ2-1	once	TRBV19	CASTTSGLYNEQFF	TGTGCCAGTACCACTAGCGGGCTCTACAATGAGCAGTTCTTC
NA	TRBJ2-7	NA	TRBV27	CASRDPPRAEQYF	TGTGCCAGCAGAGATCCGCCCCGGGCCGAGCAGTACTTC
NA	TRBJ2-1	NA	TRBV7-9	CASSPPPRIRIYNEQFF	TGTGCCAGCAGCCCACCCCCGCGTATACGGATATACAATGAGCAGTTCTTC
NA	TRBJ1-5	NA	TRBV6-1	CASSEAPRGGRQPQHF	TGTGCCAGCAGTGAAGCTCCCAGGGGAGGACGGCAGCCCCAGCATTTT
TRBD1	TRBJ1-5	NA	TRBV6-6	CASMTGGNQPQHF	TGTGCCAGCATGACAGGGGGCAATCAGCCCCAGCATTTT
TRBD2	TRBJ2-7	NA	TRBV28	CASSLGTSGSTGQYF	TGTGCCAGCAGTTTAGGGACTAGCGGGAGTACGGGGCAGTACTTC
TRBD2	TRBJ2-1	NA	TRBV6-5	CASSYMGGNEQFF	TGTGCCAGCAGTTACATGGGGGGGAATGAGCAGTTCTTC
NA	TRBJ1-5	NA	TRBV5-8	CASSLGSGRFGNQPQHF	TGTGCCAGCAGCTTGGGGTCGGGGAGGTTCGGCAATCAGCCCCAGCATTTT
NA	TRBJ2-2	once	TRBV21-1	CASSPQRGQPCCCTGELFF	TGTGCCAGCAGCCCACAAAGGGGGCAGCCATGTTGTTGCACCGGGGAGCTGTTTTTT
NA	TRBJ2-3	few	TRBV6-1	CASSEGRGADTQYF	TGTGCCAGCAGTGAAGGGAGGGGTGCAGATACGCAGTATTTT
TRBD1	TRBJ1-3	NA	TRBV6-4	CASASSGGLGNTIYF	TGTGCCAGCGCGAGCTCAGGGGGCCTTGGAAACACCATATATTTT
NA	TRBJ2-5	NA	TRBV11-3	CASSLGRRVGETQYF	TGTGCCAGCAGCTTAGGACGCAGGGTTGGGGAGACCCAGTACTTC
TRBD1	TRBJ2-2	NA	TRBV7-9	CASSPTGGGVTGELFF	TGTGCCAGCAGCCCCACAGGGGGCGGGGTAACCGGGGAGCTGTTTTTT
NA	TRBJ1-2	NA	TRBV6-6	CASSKAREAYGYTF	TGTGCCAGCTCAAAGGCGCGGGAAGCCTATGGCTACACCTTC
NA	TRBJ1-2	NA	TRBV4-1	CASSPQERANYGYTF	TGCGCCAGCAGCCCCCAAGAAAGAGCTAACTATGGCTACACCTTC
TRBD1	TRBJ2-7	NA	TRBV6-5	CASSSRTGPSEQYF	TGTGCCAGCAGTTCGCGGACAGGGCCCTCCGAGCAGTACTTC
NA	TRBJ2-7	NA	TRBV11-3	CASSRTGFYEQYF	TGTGCCAGCAGCAGAACGGGGTTCTACGAGCAGTACTTC
NA	TRBJ2-2	NA	TRBV25-1	CASSSLSTGELFF	TGTGCCAGCAGCTCCCTTAGCACCGGGGAGCTGTTTTTT
NA	TRBJ2-7	once	TRBV7-2	CASSLALGWYEQYF	TGTGCCAGCAGCTTAGCGCTGGGTTGGTACGAGCAGTACTTC
TRBD2	TRBJ2-5	once	TRBV7-6	CASSPGVAGGQETQYF	TGTGCCAGCAGCCCCGGGGTAGCGGGAGGGCAAGAGACCCAGTACTTC
TRBD2	TRBJ2-2	once	TRBV7-6	CASSSRLAGGNTGELFF	TGTGCCAGCAGCTCTCGATTAGCGGGAGGGAACACCGGGGAGCTGTTTTTT
NA	TRBJ1-5	NA	TRBV18	CASSPGGIGNQPQHF	TGTGCCAGCTCACCTGGGGGAATTGGCAATCAGCCCCAGCATTTT
NA	TRBJ2-1	few	TRBV12-2	CASRLAGIGYNEQFF	TGTGCAAGTCGCTTAGCGGGGATTGGGTACAATGAGCAGTTCTTC
TRBD1	TRBJ2-7	medium-sized	TRBV6-1	CASREPGQGIDEQYF	TGTGCCAGCAGGGAACCGGGACAGGGCATCGACGAGCAGTACTTC